This T cell receptor (beta chain) is from a study of shared clonotypes between healthy human individuals. From germline, CDR1 is SQVTM and CDR2 ANQGSEA. V lost 6 bases, J lost 6 bases, and 21 bases lay in between. This CDR3 has 15 residues. Input per replicate PCR of unsorted PBMC was about 300 ng DNA, corresponding to tens of thousands of T cell genomes. In the original workflow: Filtering differed since immunoSEQ provided only junctions, with no quality scores. The method was immunoSEQ multiplex PCR; TCRdb's version includes in-frame clones alone and lacks a portion of them. From that table come the V and J calls and clone size; the DNA was used to work out D and trimming. Of approximately 460,000 clones in the sample, around 77% are singletons; the top ten hold about 12%.

This clonotype originated in a woman aged 40 to 49 in good health. Some clones in this sample may be carry-over from other donors' samples. The rearrangement links TRBV29-1 to TRBJ2-1; tentatively, D is TRBD1 or TRBD2 (5 bases each). Sequenced sample: PBMCs. The CDR3 region is CSVDTVLGAVNEQFF. Here the CDR3 DNA reads TGCAGCGTGGACACAGTTCTCGGGGCGGTCAATGAGCAGTTCTTC.